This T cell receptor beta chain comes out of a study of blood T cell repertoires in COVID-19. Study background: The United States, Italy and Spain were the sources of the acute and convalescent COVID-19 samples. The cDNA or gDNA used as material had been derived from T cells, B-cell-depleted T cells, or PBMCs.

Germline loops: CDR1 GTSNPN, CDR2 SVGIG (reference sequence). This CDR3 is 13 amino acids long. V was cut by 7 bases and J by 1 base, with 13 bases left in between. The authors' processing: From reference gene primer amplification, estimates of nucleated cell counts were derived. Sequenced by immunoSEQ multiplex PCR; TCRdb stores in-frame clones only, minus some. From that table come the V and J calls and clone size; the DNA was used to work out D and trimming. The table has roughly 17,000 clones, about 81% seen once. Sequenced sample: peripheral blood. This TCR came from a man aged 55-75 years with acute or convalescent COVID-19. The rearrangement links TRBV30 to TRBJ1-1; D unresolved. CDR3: CASVGRENTEAFF. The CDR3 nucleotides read TGTGCCTCCGTCGGACGGGAGAACACTGAAGCTTTCTTT.